Detailed here is one T cell receptor (beta chain). PCR was performed a second time for about 7 to 12 cycles using a sample-barcoded 5' primer and a J-beta primer mix. TCRdb reprocessed the 5' RACE reads with MiXCR, giving one entry per CDR3 protein. The data contain about a million distinct CDR3 sequences, about 44% of them singletons. V dropped 7 bases and J dropped 4 bases, with 22 bases sitting between them. Per germline, CDR1 MNHNS and CDR2 SASEGT. The length of the CDR3 is 16 residues. These data belong to a study of blood T cells in healthy people across ages. The material sequenced was blood. This TCR came from a man aged 25-45 years in good health. The genes are TRBV6-1 and TRBJ1-2; D is unresolved. In nucleotides, the CDR3 is TGTGCCAGCAATCTCGAGCCACGGACCGATAGCTATGGCTACACCTTC. Protein: CASNLEPRTDSYGYTF.